A single TCR beta chain is shown here with its context. Per the study methods: Researchers report that nucleated cell counts were estimated from reference gene primer amplification. Profiling relied on immunoSEQ multiplex PCR, and the TCRdb table lists in-frame clones only, not all of them. D and trimming were read from the DNA, whereas the V and J calls and clone size are those reported in that table. The table includes about 150,000 clones, approximately 86% detected once. The data were taken from a study of blood T cell repertoires in COVID-19. About the research overall: Researchers got acute and convalescent COVID-19 samples from the United States, Italy and Spain. Nucleic acid was either cDNA or gDNA, and it came from T cells, B-cell-depleted T cells, or PBMCs.

The CDR3 contains 15 residues. The J segment lost 2 bases and the V segment lost 3 bases, leaving 4 bases of the junction unmatched. Germline values: CDR1 KGHSH, CDR2 LQKENI. Sequencing used peripheral blood. The receptor's source is a man between 65 and 85 years old with acute or convalescent COVID-19. The V and J genes are TRBV18 and TRBJ2-7; TRBD1 agrees at 10 bases. The CDR3 DNA sequence: TGTGCCAGCTCACCCTTGACAGGGGGCGCCTACGAGCAGTACTTC. It encodes CASSPLTGGAYEQYF.